This paragraph covers one T cell receptor beta chain sequence. The germline CDR1 and CDR2 sequences are SGHRS and YFSETQ. With 1 base clipped from V and 5 bases from J, the junction kept 8 bases outside the gene matches. The CDR3 length is 17 residues. The data are from a study of patients and donors after allogeneic stem cell transplantation. Each CDR3 protein is one row after TCRdb ran MiXCR on the RT-PCR reads. The table has about a million distinct CDR3 sequences, about a sixth seen once. The V and J genes are TRBV5-1 and TRBJ2-5; 13 positions match TRBD2. The sequencing sample was made of blood, either unsorted or a sorted T cell fraction (not recorded which). The sequence was collected from a human donor who was either an allogeneic HSCT recipient or a stem cell or donor lymphocyte infusion donor (not recorded which). It is not recorded whose cells these are; they may come from a transplant donor. CDR3 loop: CASSLRGTSGVRETQYF. CDR3 nucleotides: TGCGCCAGCAGCTTGAGGGGGACTAGCGGGGTCAGGGAGACCCAGTACTTC.